What follows describes a single TCR beta chain. Its target is unknown. The data belong to a study of blood T cells in healthy people across ages. Study-level results: Unsorted PBMCs prevented conclusive naive versus antigen-experienced comparison.

Trimming took 0 bases from V and 1 from J, leaving 12 bases between them. The V gene's germline CDR1 is MGHRA and CDR2 YSYEKL. The CDR3 covers 16 residues. Alongside a J-beta primer mix, a sample-barcoded 5' primer served in a second PCR lasting about 7 to 12 cycles. TCRdb ran MiXCR on the 5' RACE reads and lists one entry per CDR3 protein. The sample shows roughly 1,500,000 distinct CDR3 sequences, about 43% of them seen only once. The sample taken for sequencing was blood. The clonotype comes from a woman between 18 and 29 years old in good health. This chain uses TRBV4-1 with TRBJ1-1, with D possibly matching TRBD1 (6 bases). In nucleotides, the CDR3 is TGCGCCAGCAGCCAAGAAGCGGGGGCCAGGAACACTGAAGCTTTCTTT. Translating gives CASSQEAGARNTEAFF.